This entry is about one T cell receptor (beta chain). Its antigen is not identified. This sample was included in a study of shared clonotypes between healthy human individuals. Study details: Three CD4 naive, three CD4 memory, two CD8 naive and one CD8 memory plate were used per donor. Study conclusions and caveats: It was the non-shared clonotypes that had lower generation probabilities than clonotypes shared by all four donors.

The protocol was immunoSEQ multiplex PCR, while the TCRdb copy is restricted to in-frame clones and leaves out a portion. The table has under 2.5 million clones, less than 95% seen once. The germline V gene has CDR1 LNHNV and CDR2 YYDKDF (reference sequence). Trimming cost V 1 base and J 4 bases; bases outside gene matches: 5. The CDR3 runs to 15 residues. Sequences were obtained from naive CD4+ T cells from PBMCs. Subset: CD45RA+ positively selected. This TCR derives from a man between 18 and 35 years old in good health. Some clones in this sample may be carry-over from other donors' samples. The V gene is TRBV15, the J gene TRBJ2-7; 9 nucleotides agree with TRBD1. The CDR3 loop reads CATSRGLQGAYEQYF. Written as DNA, the CDR3 is TGTGCCACCAGCAGAGGGTTACAGGGGGCGTACGAGCAGTACTTC.